The clone carrying this T cell receptor beta chain showed up just a few times. Treatment here: randomized to nivolumab then ipilimumab (arm A) or the reverse (arm B). No patient had prior DNA-damaging chemotherapy. From thawed PBMCs, live CD3+CD8+ cells negative for CD19 and CD56 were sorted. Trimming took off 4 bases at V and 4 bases at J, with 17 bases between the two ends. Germline CDR1 reads MGHRA; CDR2 reads YSYEKL. The CDR3 length is 15 residues. The data were obtained in a study of sequential checkpoint blockade in melanoma. Study details: First-line arms were nivolumab then ipilimumab, or the reverse, randomized 1:1. Both treatment sequences were followed by maintenance nivolumab.

The table came from immunoSEQ multiplex PCR; TCRdb's copy has only in-frame clones and leaves some out. The sample lists 15,000 to 20,000 clones; 50% to 65% were seen once. The starting material was CD8+ T cells sorted from blood (inferred from file names), obtained from a patient given nivolumab and ipilimumab in sequence. The chain is built from TRBV4-1 and TRBJ2-7; D might be TRBD1 (6 bases). This sequence was found in a human donor with melanoma. In DNA, the CDR3 is TGCGCCAGCAGCCCGCGACAGGCCGGTAGTTACGAGCAGTACTTC. Translation: CASSPRQAGSYEQYF.